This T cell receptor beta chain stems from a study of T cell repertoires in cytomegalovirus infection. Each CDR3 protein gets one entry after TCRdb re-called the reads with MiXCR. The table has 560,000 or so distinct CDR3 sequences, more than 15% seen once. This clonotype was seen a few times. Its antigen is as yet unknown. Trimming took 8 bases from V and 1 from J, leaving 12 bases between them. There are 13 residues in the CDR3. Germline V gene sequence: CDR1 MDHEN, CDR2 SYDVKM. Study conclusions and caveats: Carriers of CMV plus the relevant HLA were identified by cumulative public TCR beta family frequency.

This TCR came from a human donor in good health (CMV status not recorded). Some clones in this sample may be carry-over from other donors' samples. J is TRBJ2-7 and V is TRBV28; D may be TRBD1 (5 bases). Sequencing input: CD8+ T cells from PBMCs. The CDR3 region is CASGDRNSYEQYF. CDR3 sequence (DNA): TGTGCCAGCGGTGACAGAAATTCCTACGAGCAGTACTTC.